A single sample is the source of the 27 T cell receptor beta chains below, sequenced in a study of OX40 agonist ivuxolimab in advanced cancers. Repertoires were generated with immunoSEQ multiplex PCR, while TCRdb's copy carries only in-frame clones and drops some. This table holds over 60,000 clones, 85% to 90% found once. The sample here was CD4+ or CD8+ T cells sorted from blood, taken in a trial of the OX40 agonist ivuxolimab. These TCRs come from an adult with an advanced solid tumor such as melanoma, head and neck, liver or kidney cancer.

This clone was detected once. This chain connects TRBV2 to TRBJ2-5, with D perhaps TRBD2 (5 bases). V lost 3 bases and J 4 bases, leaving 9 bases between the germline ends. This CDR3 region has 13 residues. CDR1 SNHLY and CDR2 FYNNEI come from the germline V gene. The CDR3 nucleotides read TGTGCCAGCAGTGACGGGGTCCCAGAGACCCAGTACTTC. This translates into CASSDGVPETQYF.

The chain couples TRBV2 to TRBJ2-7, with a tentative D call TRBD1 (5 bases). V was trimmed by 4 bases and J by 2 bases, leaving 12 bases between them. The length of the CDR3 is 14 residues. Germline CDR1 SNHLY, CDR2 FYNNEI. CDR3 amino acids: CASSGVGRAYEQYF. CDR3 coding DNA: TGTGCCAGCAGTGGGGTCGGCAGGGCCTACGAGCAGTACTTC.

V gene TRBV6-5 combines with J gene TRBJ2-7; 8 nucleotides line up with TRBD1. This CDR3 region has 15 residues. The J segment lost 5 bases and the V segment lost 1 base, leaving 7 bases of the junction unmatched. The germline gives CDR1 MNHEY, CDR2 SVGAGI. CDR3 DNA sequence: TGTGCCAGCAGTTACTTAGGACAGGGATTTAACGAGCAGTACTTC. The encoded protein is CASSYLGQGFNEQYF.

V is TRBV2 and J is TRBJ1-4; 8 bases line up with TRBD1. CDR1 and CDR2 from the germline V gene are SNHLY and FYNNEI. The CDR3 totals 15 residues. Germline trimming cut 5 bases from V and 1 base from J; bases unmatched to any gene: 3. CDR3 coding DNA: TGTGCCAGCAGTCCAGGGGGCCTAACTAATGAAAAACTGTTTTTT. It translates to CASSPGGLTNEKLFF.

The CDR3 loop reads CASSFTGTGFTNEQFF. The CDR3 DNA reads as TGTGCCAGCAGCTTTACCGGGACCGGTTTTACCAATGAGCAGTTCTTC. The gene calls are TRBV7-3 and TRBJ2-1, with D perhaps being TRBD1 or TRBD2 (5 bases each). Germline V gene data show CDR1 as SGHTA and CDR2 as FQGTGA. CDR3 length: 16 amino acids. Trimming cost V 3 bases and J 6 bases, with 18 bases left between them. The full variable domain, rest sourced from reference TRBV7-3 and TRBJ2-1, is GAGVSQTPSNKVTEKGKYVELRCDPISGHTALYWYRQSLGQGPEFLIYFQGTGAADDSGLPNDRFFAVRPEGSVSTLKIQRTERGDSAVYLCASSFTGTGFTNEQFFGPGTRLTVL.

The sample holds a few counts of this clone. J is TRBJ1-6 and V is TRBV28; no reliable D call. The CDR3 totals 14 residues. The V end lost 7 bases, the J end lost 9 bases, and 16 bases lay between the germline ends. Germline lookup yields CDR1 MDHEN and CDR2 SYDVKM. The DNA of the CDR3 is TGTGCCAGCACCTTAGCGGCGCCAGGTTCACCCCTCCACTTT. It codes for CASTLAAPGSPLHF.

The chain's CDR3 is CASNPQGADYGYTF. CDR3 coding DNA: TGCGCCAGCAACCCCCAGGGGGCAGACTATGGCTACACCTTC. The gene calls are TRBV5-1 and TRBJ1-2; 8 positions agree with TRBD1. Germline-derived CDR1 and CDR2 are SGHRS and YFSETQ. CDR3 length: 14 amino acids. Trimming removed 6 bases from V and 3 bases from J; junction bases left unmatched: 7.

The chain joins TRBV2 to TRBJ1-1; D remains ambiguous. V was clipped by 4 bases and J by 5 bases, with 11 bases between them. Per the germline V gene, CDR1 is SNHLY and CDR2 is FYNNEI. The CDR3 runs 13 residues. The CDR3 region has the DNA TGTGCCAGCAGTGTAGAGGCGAGGACTGAAGCTTTCTTT. Residues: CASSVEARTEAFF. Supplemented by reference TRBV2 and TRBJ1-1, the full variable domain reads EPEVTQTPSHQVTQMGQEVILRCVPISNHLYFYWYRQILGQKVEFLVSFYNNEISEKSEIFDDQFSVERPDGSNFTLKIRSTKLEDSAMYFCASSVEARTEAFFGQGTRLTVV.

This chain joins TRBV2 and TRBJ2-2; D uncertain. Trimming left V 8 bases short and J 6 bases short, with 7 bases between. CDR3 size: 11 residues. The germline V gene has CDR1 SNHLY and CDR2 FYNNEI. CDR3 bases: TGTGCCAGCCGGTTTGCCGGGGAGCTGTTTTTT. Translating gives CASRFAGELFF.

The rearrangement joins TRBV2 to TRBJ2-7, with D possibly being TRBD2 (6 bases). The germline gives CDR1 SNHLY, CDR2 FYNNEI. The CDR3 sequence is 16 residues long. With 7 bases removed from V and 0 bases from J, the gap between germline ends came to 19 bases. The CDR3 nucleotides are TGTGCCAGCATGGAGGGCAGTCAGACAATCTCCTACGAGCAGTACTTC. It translates to CASMEGSQTISYEQYF.

This rearrangement joins TRBV5-6 to TRBJ2-1; 7 bases fit TRBD1. CDR1 SGHDT and CDR2 YYEEEE come from the germline V gene. CDR3 length equals 14 residues. With 3 bases clipped from V and 4 bases from J, the junction kept 4 bases outside the gene matches. The CDR3 DNA is TGTGCCAGCAGCTCCGGGACAGAATACAATGAGCAGTTCTTC. Protein product: CASSSGTEYNEQFF.

The genes are TRBV7-2 and TRBJ2-7; D might be TRBD1 (5 bases). The ends were cut back, 6 bases at V and 2 bases at J, with 11 bases in the middle. This CDR3 comprises 13 residues. The germline gives CDR1 SGHTA, CDR2 FQGNSA. CDR3 coding DNA: TGTGCCAGCAGTCTACAGGCAACCTACGAGCAGTACTTC. This sequence encodes CASSLQATYEQYF.

V is TRBV18 and J is TRBJ2-2; D is possibly TRBD1 (6 bases). Trimming removed 5 bases at V and 4 bases at J, with 14 bases between. Looked up from germline, CDR1 is KGHSH and CDR2 is LQKENI. The CDR3 has 15 residues. The CDR3 reads CASSANREGTGELFF. CDR3 nucleotides: TGTGCCAGCTCAGCCAACAGGGAAGGCACCGGGGAGCTGTTTTTT.

The chain is built from TRBV28 and TRBJ2-1; tentatively, D is TRBD2 (5 bases). Germline CDR1 reads MDHEN; CDR2 reads SYDVKM. V was clipped by 1 base and J by 7 bases, with 11 bases between them. The length of the CDR3 is 14 residues. Here the CDR3 DNA reads TGTGCCAGCAGTTTATTTGGCGGGTGGAATGAGCAGTTCTTC. Amino acid sequence: CASSLFGGWNEQFF.

The chain uses TRBV6-4 and TRBJ1-1, with TRBD1 matching 10 bases. The CDR3 is 15 amino acids. The J segment lost 7 bases and the V segment lost 4 bases, leaving 9 bases of the junction unmatched. Germline-derived CDR1 and CDR2 are MRHNA and SNTAGT. The CDR3 region is CASSAYPGQGNEAFF. As DNA, the CDR3 is TGTGCCAGCAGTGCCTATCCGGGACAGGGGAATGAAGCTTTCTTT.

The J gene is TRBJ1-5, the V gene TRBV5-5; 7 nucleotides line up with TRBD1. The germline V gene has CDR1 SGHKS and CDR2 YYEKEE (reference sequence). This CDR3 spans 15 amino acids. J lost 2 bases, V lost 4 bases, and 6 bases had no gene match. As DNA, the CDR3 is TGTGCCAGCAGCAAAATTCAGGGGGGCAATCAGCCCCAGCATTTT. This encodes CASSKIQGGNQPQHF.

This rearrangement joins TRBV9 to TRBJ2-7; no clear D gene. Germline V gene sequence: CDR1 SGDLS, CDR2 YYNGEE. This CDR3 spans 14 amino acids. V was clipped by 0 bases and J by 0 bases, with 7 bases between them. The CDR3 bases are TGTGCCAGCAGCGTAGATGGGGTCTCCTACGAGCAGTACTTC. Translating gives CASSVDGVSYEQYF.

V usage is TRBV10-3 and J usage is TRBJ2-3; possibly TRBD1 for D (6 bases). CDR1 is ENHRY and CDR2 is SYGVKD in the germline V gene. The CDR3 covers 14 residues. V was cut by 4 bases and J by 0 bases, with 8 bases left in between. Written as DNA, the CDR3 is TGTGCCATCAGTGGGGACATCAGCACAGATACGCAGTATTTT. It yields the protein CAISGDISTDTQYF.

The chain joins TRBV21-1 to TRBJ2-7; the DNA was not compared with TRBD2, the D call given in the table. TRBV21-1 is classified as a pseudogene. CDR3 length: 14 residues. The CDR3 coding sequence is TGTGCCAGCAGCCAAGGGCGGGTTTCCTACGAGCAGTACTTC. Its protein product is CASSQGRVSYEQYF.

V and J are TRBV18 and TRBJ1-1; no reliable D call. Germline CDR1 and CDR2: KGHSH and LQKENI. Trimming left V 3 bases short and J 4 bases short, with 12 bases between. The length of the CDR3 is 14 residues. The CDR3 sequence is CASSPEEGGTEAFF. CDR3 nucleotide sequence: TGTGCCAGCTCACCCGAGGAGGGAGGCACTGAAGCTTTCTTT.

The chain recombines TRBV28 with TRBJ2-3; TRBD2 matches 9 bases. The germline gives CDR1 MDHEN, CDR2 SYDVKM. V trimming: 5 bases; J trimming: 3 bases; junction bases outside the gene matches: 6. CDR3 length equals 15 residues. CDR3 DNA sequence: TGTGCCAGCAGTCCCCGAACTAGCGGGACAGATACGCAGTATTTT. It codes for CASSPRTSGTDTQYF.

The CDR3 DNA reads TGCAGCGTTGGTCAGGGGGCCGCCGAGCAGTACTTC. Its protein product is CSVGQGAAEQYF. The chain employs TRBV29-1 and TRBJ2-7; 8 positions agree with TRBD1. V shed 4 bases and J 6 bases; nucleotides not matched to a gene: 5. The germline gives CDR1 SQVTM, CDR2 ANQGSEA. This CDR3 spans 12 amino acids.

The rearrangement links TRBV21-1 to TRBJ1-1; the table's D call TRBD1 went unverified against the DNA. TRBV21-1 is a known pseudogene. This CDR3 has 16 residues. CDR3 loop: CASSSLDRGRVTEAFF. CDR3 coding DNA: TGTGCCAGCAGCTCCCTGGACAGGGGGAGGGTCACTGAAGCTTTCTTT.

This clone was picked up one time. The rearrangement joins TRBV4-1 to TRBJ2-5; D may correspond to TRBD1 or TRBD2 (6 bases each). V was shortened by 6 bases and J by 0 bases, with 17 bases between the two germline ends. Germline V gives CDR1 MGHRA, CDR2 YSYEKL. The length of the CDR3 is 16 residues. The CDR3, as DNA: TGCGCCAGCAGGAGAAGGGGGACGGGGGACCAAGAGACCCAGTACTTC. Amino acid sequence: CASRRRGTGDQETQYF.

The V call is TRBV5-6, the J call TRBJ2-6; 7 nucleotides line up with TRBD2. This CDR3 has 16 amino acids. V gave up 3 bases and J gave up 4 bases; unmatched junction bases: 7. Per the germline V gene, CDR1 is SGHDT and CDR2 is YYEEEE. CDR3 bases: TGTGCCAGCAGCTCTGGGGGAGGGCCCGGGGCCAACGTCCTGACTTTC. Translation: CASSSGGGPGANVLTF.

The rearrangement uses TRBV7-9 and TRBJ2-1; tentatively, D is TRBD2 (6 bases). CDR1 and CDR2 from the germline V gene are SEHNR and FQNEAQ (reference sequence). V lost 5 bases and J lost 4, with 15 bases in between. This CDR3 comprises 15 residues. Here the CDR3 DNA reads TGTGCCAGCAGCGCTAGAGGGACTCCATACAATGAGCAGTTCTTC. Amino acid sequence: CASSARGTPYNEQFF.

This chain connects TRBV18 to TRBJ2-5; 12 bases are shared with TRBD2. Per germline, CDR1 KGHSH and CDR2 LQKENI. The CDR3 runs to 17 residues. Unmatched junction bases numbered 3, after V lost 0 bases and J lost 1 base. The DNA for the CDR3 is TGTGCCAGCTCACCACCGCTACTAGCGGGGGGCCAAGAGACCCAGTACTTC. Protein sequence: CASSPPLLAGGQETQYF.